The clone carrying this T cell receptor (beta chain) was found once. The antigen is undetermined. This entry belongs to a study of cytomegalovirus exposure and HLA in healthy donors. Study results and limitations: HLA alleles were associated with some 17,000 TCR beta sequences in a later analysis at 0.05 false discovery rate.

The PCR contained 60 Vbeta and 13 Jbeta primers. TCRdb keeps only in-frame clones here, not all; method: immunoSEQ multiplex PCR. This table holds more than 150,000 clones, about 81% found once. The germline CDR1 and CDR2 sequences are SNHLY and FYNNEI. J lost 5 bases, V lost 7 bases, and 7 bases had no gene match. The CDR3 sequence is 14 residues long. The sample comprised PBMCs. The TCR originated in a middle-aged man in good health and CMV-seronegative. The rearrangement links TRBV2 to TRBJ2-5; 10 positions match TRBD2. In DNA, the CDR3 is TGTGCCAGCACACGAGCGGGGGGGCTGGAGACCCAGTACTTC. Translated, it gives CASTRAGGLETQYF.